This is a list of T cell receptor beta chains from one sample in a study of Ad26.COV2.S vaccination and SARS-CoV-2 variants. The protocol was immunoSEQ multiplex PCR, while the TCRdb copy is restricted to in-frame clones and leaves out a portion. The sample gives 300,000 to 350,000 clones, 75% to 90% of which show up once; roughly 6% is in the top ten. The starting material was peripheral blood, obtained in a trial of Ad26.COV2.S vaccine versus placebo. Receptors were obtained from a person aged 18 to 65 who received the Ad26.COV2.S COVID-19 vaccine or a placebo. Each CDR3 is given with its conserved first and last residue. D genes are given only for firm matches. The size field is filled for only some rows; it gives once, few, many or a size class.

size | J | D | V | DNA | CDR3
. | TRBJ2-3 | . | TRBV5-1 | TGCGCCAGCAGCTTGGGGGAGGTCACAGATACGCAGTATTTT | CASSLGEVTDTQYF
. | TRBJ1-2 | . | TRBV29-1 | TGCAGCGTTGAGCGGGGGGATAACTATGGCTACACCTTC | CSVERGDNYGYTF
. | TRBJ1-1 | . | TRBV29-1 | TGCAGCGTCTCAGAATCGGGCATCACTGAAGCTTTCTTT | CSVSESGITEAFF
. | TRBJ2-3 | . | TRBV7-2 | TGTGCCAGCTCCCACGGAAGCACAGATACGCAGTATTTT | CASSHGSTDTQYF
. | TRBJ2-3 | TRBD2 | TRBV3-1/TRBV3-2 | TGTGCCAGCAGCCGTAGCGGGGGGGCCTCGGGGTCAGATACGCAGTATTTT | CASSRSGGASGSDTQYF
once | TRBJ1-2 | TRBD1 | TRBV12-3/TRBV12-4 | TGTGCCAGCACCGGACAGGGGTCTGGCTACACCTTC | CASTGQGSGYTF
. | TRBJ2-1 | . | TRBV14 | TGTGCCAGCAGCCAAGAAATGACAGACTACAATGAGCAGTTCTTC | CASSQEMTDYNEQFF
once | TRBJ1-5 | TRBD1 | TRBV5-5 | TGTGCCAGCAGCTCAAGACAGGGTGGGAGAGGTCAGCCCCAGCATTTT | CASSSRQGGRGQPQHF
. | TRBJ1-1 | . | TRBV25-1 | TGTGCCAGCAGTGAAAGTTTAGGGATGGGGGACACTGAAGCTTTCTTT | CASSESLGMGDTEAFF
. | TRBJ2-7 | . | TRBV7-9 | TGTGCCAGCAGCACCCCCACGAGAGTCAACGAGCAGTACTTC | CASSTPTRVNEQYF
. | TRBJ2-6 | TRBD1 | TRBV5-1 | TGCGCCAGCAGCGTGACAGGGCCTTTCTCTGGGGCCAACGTCCTGACTTTC | CASSVTGPFSGANVLTF
. | TRBJ1-2 | . | TRBV7-9 | TGTGCCAGCAGCCCCGGGCAAGGCTATGGCTACACCTTC | CASSPGQGYGYTF
. | TRBJ1-2 | . | TRBV27 | TGTGCCAGCCAGAAGAACTATGGCTACACCTTC | CASQKNYGYTF
. | TRBJ2-2 | . | TRBV7-2 | TGTGCCAGCAGCTTAGCGCTAGAGTATTTGAACACCGGGGAGCTGTTTTTT | CASSLALEYLNTGELFF
. | TRBJ1-2 | . | TRBV6-2/TRBV6-3 | TGTGCCAGCAGCGCCGCAGGGAACTATGGCTACACCTTC | CASSAAGNYGYTF
once | TRBJ2-2 | . | TRBV27 | TGTGCCAGCCTCGGAGGCAAAAAGCTGTTTTTT | CASLGGKKLFF
. | TRBJ2-1 | . | TRBV29-1 | TGCAGCGGAAGGATGAACTATGAGCAGTTCTTC | CSGRMNYEQFF
once | TRBJ2-1 | . | TRBV7-2 | TGTGCCAGCAGCTTATGGGGGGGGGCCTCCGATGAGCAGTTCTTC | CASSLWGGASDEQFF
. | TRBJ1-3 | . | TRBV12-5 | TGTGCTAGTGGTTTGGCAGGAAACGGGATCTCTGGAAACACCATATATTTT | CASGLAGNGISGNTIYF
. | TRBJ2-3 | . | TRBV19 | TGTGCCAGTAGTATACGTCCAGATACGCAGTATTTT | CASSIRPDTQYF
. | TRBJ1-2 | . | TRBV24-1 | TGTGCCACCAGTGACCCGCTGCTTGGCTACACCTTC | CATSDPLLGYTF
. | TRBJ1-4 | . | TRBV29-1 | TGCAGCGCTGGAAATTCTGAAAAACTGTTTTTT | CSAGNSEKLFF
. | TRBJ2-4 | . | TRBV5-4 | TGTGCCAGCAGCGGCCGGGGTGCTTGGGAGTACGCCAAAAACATTCAGTACTTC | CASSGRGAWEYAKNIQYF
. | TRBJ2-6 | . | TRBV28 | TGTCACGGAGAGGGGTGCTCTGGGGCCAACGTCCTGACTTTC | CHGEGCSGANVLTF
. | TRBJ2-1 | TRBD2 | TRBV18 | TGTGCCAGCTCATTAGCGGGGGGTTCCTACAATGAGCAGTTCTTC | CASSLAGGSYNEQFF
. | TRBJ2-3 | . | TRBV4-3 | TGCGCCAGCAGCCCTGGTCAGTGGGATTTCACAGATACGCAGTATTTT | CASSPGQWDFTDTQYF
. | TRBJ2-3 | . | TRBV27 | TGTGCCAGCAGCCTACCGGCGGGCAGGGAGCTACCAGATACGCAGTATTTT | CASSLPAGRELPDTQYF
. | TRBJ1-4 | . | TRBV18 | TGTGCCAGCTCACCAACGCCCGCCAAGGGCGAAAAACTGTTTTTT | CASSPTPAKGEKLFF
. | TRBJ1-2 | TRBD1 | TRBV6-5 | TGTGCCAGCAGTTTACAGGGGGGTGGTGGCTACACCTTC | CASSLQGGGGYTF
. | TRBJ1-1 | TRBD1 | TRBV6-5 | TGTGCCAGCAGCAGACCCAGGGGGGCAACTGAAGCTTTCTTT | CASSRPRGATEAFF
. | TRBJ1-2 | TRBD1 | TRBV10-3 | TGTGCCATCGGCTCAGGGGGCGCGGTCGATGGCTACACCTTC | CAIGSGGAVDGYTF
. | TRBJ1-3 | . | TRBV4-3 | TGCGCCAGCAGCCAAGATCATCAGGCCTCTGGAAACACCATATATTTT | CASSQDHQASGNTIYF
. | TRBJ2-2 | TRBD1 | TRBV5-1 | TGCGCCAGCAGCATCCGGGACAGGGGTAGTACCGGGGAGCTGTTTTTT | CASSIRDRGSTGELFF
. | TRBJ1-4 | TRBD1 | TRBV14 | TGTGCCAGCAGCCGAGGGGTACAGGGGGCGATTCTGTTTTTT | CASSRGVQGAILFF
. | TRBJ2-7 | . | TRBV5-1 | TGCGCCAGCAGAGTCGGGACAAGCTACGAGCAGTACTTC | CASRVGTSYEQYF
. | TRBJ2-3 | TRBD2 | TRBV28 | TGTGCCAGCAGCCCGGGACTAGCGGGCTCTCGATTCACAGATACGCAGTATTTT | CASSPGLAGSRFTDTQYF
. | TRBJ1-1 | . | TRBV7-2 | TGTGCCAGCAGCCTAGGGCGGTGGGGCACTGAAGCTTTCTTT | CASSLGRWGTEAFF
. | TRBJ2-1 | . | TRBV5-1 | TGCGCCAGCAGTGTTGGGGACGTAGGTGAGCAGTTCTTC | CASSVGDVGEQFF
. | TRBJ1-2 | . | TRBV6-5 | TGTGCCAGCAGAAGGGGCGCGTATGGCTACACCTTC | CASRRGAYGYTF
few | TRBJ2-5 | TRBD1 | TRBV5-1 | TGCGCCAGCACCCCCTGGGACAGTCAAGAGACCCAGTACTTC | CASTPWDSQETQYF
once | TRBJ1-3 | . | TRBV10-2 | TGCGCCAGCGGGTGGGGGTTCGCTGGAAACACCATATATTTT | CASGWGFAGNTIYF
. | TRBJ2-5 | . | TRBV4-3 | TGCGCCAGCAGCCAAGATAAGGGGTACCAAGAGACCCAGTACTTC | CASSQDKGYQETQYF
. | TRBJ2-2 | . | TRBV5-6 | TGTGCCAGCAGCCGGACAGTTAACACCGGGGAGCTGTTTTTT | CASSRTVNTGELFF
. | TRBJ2-1 | . | TRBV9 | TGTGCCAGCAGCTCTTCCGGGGTTGGAAGGATGGACAATGAGCAGTTCTTC | CASSSSGVGRMDNEQFF
. | TRBJ1-1 | . | TRBV11-3 | TGTGCCAGCAGCTTAGATTTCAGGACCCCGTACACTGAAGCTTTCTTT | CASSLDFRTPYTEAFF